These T cell receptor beta chains were read from a single sample in a study of blood T cell repertoires in COVID-19. The table came from immunoSEQ multiplex PCR; TCRdb's copy has only in-frame clones and leaves some out. The sample includes a few hundred thousand clones, roughly 80% of them seen just once. Sequenced: peripheral blood. Receptor source: a woman in her late teens or twenties with acute or convalescent COVID-19. CDR3s include the opening cysteine and the closing phenylalanine or tryptophan. Each record gives: D gene, V gene, clone size, CDR3 protein. D genes are given only for firm matches. Not every row has a clone size; where given, it reads once, few, many or a size class.

NA TRBV11-2 NA CASSLMRESPLHF
TRBD1 TRBV5-1 NA CASSQTGTAYEQYF
TRBD1 TRBV30 NA CAWNKGTGGEQYF
TRBD1 TRBV25-1 NA CASSEAGGRETQYF
NA TRBV12-3/TRBV12-4 NA CASSLAEHQPQHF
NA TRBV5-1 NA CASSIDSNNQPQHF
NA TRBV6-5 few CASSSSPGQNTEAFF
TRBD1 TRBV27 NA CASSLKGARQPQHF
NA TRBV3-1/TRBV3-2 NA CASSHPKRRGTGAYEQYF
TRBD2 TRBV7-3 few CASSLIGLAGGHTDTQYF
TRBD2 TRBV18 NA CASSPKRTSGRAKYEQYF
TRBD1 TRBV6-5 NA CASSYRGRSTDTQYF
NA TRBV6-2/TRBV6-3 NA CASSYWPEQGTEAFF
TRBD1 TRBV2 NA CASSRDRANSPLHF
NA TRBV5-1 NA CASSLTGRYEQYF
NA TRBV20-1 NA CAGQHYNEQFF
NA TRBV19 NA CASSIPGVRTEAFF
TRBD2 TRBV6-5 NA CASSSFLAGGHNEQFF
NA TRBV27 NA CASSLDRSSGNTIYF
NA TRBV10-3 few CAISENRGDGYTF
TRBD2 TRBV24-1 NA CATSDVTSGSLNEQFF
TRBD1 TRBV30 NA CAWRARGRTDTQYF
NA TRBV7-2 NA CASSLSRAPGEQYF
TRBD1 TRBV2 NA CANKLTGSSGYTF